The T cell receptor beta chain under discussion was sequenced for a study of identical twins. Study-wide results and caveats: Rather than following the same donors, the conclusions depended on cross-sectional statistical analysis. Low generation probability was overrepresented in out-of-frame alpha sequences shared by twins.

Healthy Caucasians provided all donations. Template switching added a universal primer site; cDNA carried unique molecular identifiers. TCRdb fed the 5' RACE reads into MiXCR, producing one record per CDR3 protein. The table includes about 240,000 distinct CDR3 sequences, roughly 12% detected once. Concerning this clonotype: Its specificity is not known.

This sample also belongs to another study, concerning yellow fever vaccine responses in identical twins.

This clonotype was sampled from a woman between 18 and 30 years old in good health. Input material: memory (CD45RO+) T cells sorted from blood.

The CDR3 region has the DNA TGTGCCATCAGTGGGTTAGGTGGGCTATACAATGAGCAGTTCTTC. It codes for CAISGLGGLYNEQFF. The V call is TRBV10-3, the J call TRBJ2-1; D unclear. V was trimmed by 4 bases and J by 4 bases, leaving 14 bases between them. There are 15 residues in the CDR3. Germline V CDR1 and CDR2: ENHRY, SYGVKD.